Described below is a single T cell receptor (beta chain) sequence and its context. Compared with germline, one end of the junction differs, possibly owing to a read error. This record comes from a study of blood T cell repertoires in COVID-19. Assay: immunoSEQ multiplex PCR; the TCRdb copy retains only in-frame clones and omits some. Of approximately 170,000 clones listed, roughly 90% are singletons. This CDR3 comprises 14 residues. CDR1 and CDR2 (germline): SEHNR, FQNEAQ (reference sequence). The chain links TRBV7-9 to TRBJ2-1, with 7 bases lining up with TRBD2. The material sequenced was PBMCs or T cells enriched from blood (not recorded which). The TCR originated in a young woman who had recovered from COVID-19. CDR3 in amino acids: CASSLAARLTEQFF. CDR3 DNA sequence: TGTGCCAGCAGCCTAGCGGCCCGCCTGACAGAGCAGTTCTTC.